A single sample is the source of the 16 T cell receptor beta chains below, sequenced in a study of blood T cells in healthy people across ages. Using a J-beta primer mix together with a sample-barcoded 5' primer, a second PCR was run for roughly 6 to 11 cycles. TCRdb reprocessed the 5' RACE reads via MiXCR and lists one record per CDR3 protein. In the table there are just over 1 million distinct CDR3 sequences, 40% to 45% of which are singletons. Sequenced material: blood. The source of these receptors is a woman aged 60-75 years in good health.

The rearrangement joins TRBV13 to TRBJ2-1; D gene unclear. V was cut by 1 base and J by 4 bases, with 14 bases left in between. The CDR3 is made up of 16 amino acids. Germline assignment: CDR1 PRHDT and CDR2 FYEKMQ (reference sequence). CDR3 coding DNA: TGTGCCAGCAGCTTAGTCCTGGGCGGTCTTTACAATGAGCAGTTCTTC. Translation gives CASSLVLGGLYNEQFF. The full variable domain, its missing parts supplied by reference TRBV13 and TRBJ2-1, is AAGVIQSPRHLIKEKRETATLKCYPIPRHDTVYWYQQGPGQDPQFLISFYEKMQSDKGSIPDRFSAQQFSDYHSELNMSSLELGDSALYFCASSLVLGGLYNEQFFGPGTRLTVL.

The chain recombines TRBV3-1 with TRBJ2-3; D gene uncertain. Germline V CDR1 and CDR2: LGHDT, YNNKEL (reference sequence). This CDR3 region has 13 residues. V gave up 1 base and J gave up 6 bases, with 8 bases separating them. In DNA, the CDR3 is TGTGCCAGCAGCCAAGTTGAGTTTGATACGCAGTATTTT. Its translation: CASSQVEFDTQYF.

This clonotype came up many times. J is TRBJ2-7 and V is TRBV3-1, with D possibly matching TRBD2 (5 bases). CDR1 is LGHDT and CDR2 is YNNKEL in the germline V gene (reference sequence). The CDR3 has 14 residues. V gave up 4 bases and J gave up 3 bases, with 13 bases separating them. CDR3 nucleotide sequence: TGTGCCAGCAGCCGACGGACGGGGAGCTACGAGCAGTACTTC. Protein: CASSRRTGSYEQYF.

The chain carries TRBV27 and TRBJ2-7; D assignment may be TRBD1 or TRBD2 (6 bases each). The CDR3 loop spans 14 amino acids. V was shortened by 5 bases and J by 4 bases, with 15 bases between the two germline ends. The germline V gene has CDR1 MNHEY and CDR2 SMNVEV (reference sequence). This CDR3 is CASSLRGGRYEQYF. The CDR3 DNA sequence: TGTGCCAGCAGTCTACGAGGGGGGCGATACGAGCAGTACTTC.

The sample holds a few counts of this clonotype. The CDR3: CASSFSLRGQPQHF. In DNA, the CDR3 is TGTGCCAGCAGTTTCAGCCTCAGGGGTCAGCCCCAGCATTTT. The chain combines TRBV12-3 or TRBV12-4 with TRBJ1-5; TRBD1 is a possible D gene (6 bases). The CDR3 consists of 14 residues. V lost 3 bases and J lost 6, with 12 bases in between.

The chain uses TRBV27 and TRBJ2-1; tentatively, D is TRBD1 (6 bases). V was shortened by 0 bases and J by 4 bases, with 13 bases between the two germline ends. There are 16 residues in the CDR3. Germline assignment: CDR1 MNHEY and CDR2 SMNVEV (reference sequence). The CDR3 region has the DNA TGTGCCAGCAGTTTATCTGTCGGGACACCTTACAATGAGCAGTTCTTC. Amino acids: CASSLSVGTPYNEQFF.

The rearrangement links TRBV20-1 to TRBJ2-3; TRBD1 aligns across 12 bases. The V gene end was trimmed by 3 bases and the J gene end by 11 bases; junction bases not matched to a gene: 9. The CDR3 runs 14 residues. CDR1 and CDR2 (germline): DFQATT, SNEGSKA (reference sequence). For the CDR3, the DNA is TGCAGTGCTAGTCCCGGGACAGGGGGCGCTAGGCAGTATTTT. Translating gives CSASPGTGGARQYF.

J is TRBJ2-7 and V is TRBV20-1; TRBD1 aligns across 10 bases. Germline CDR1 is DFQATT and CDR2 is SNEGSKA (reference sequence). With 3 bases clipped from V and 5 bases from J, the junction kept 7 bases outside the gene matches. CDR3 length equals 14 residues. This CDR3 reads CSASKDGQGDEQYF. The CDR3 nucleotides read TGCAGTGCTAGCAAAGATGGACAGGGGGACGAGCAGTACTTC.

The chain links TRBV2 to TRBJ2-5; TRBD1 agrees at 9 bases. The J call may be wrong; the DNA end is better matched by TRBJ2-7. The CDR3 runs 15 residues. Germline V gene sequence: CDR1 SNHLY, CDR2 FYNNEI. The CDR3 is CASSGEDRGSNEQYF. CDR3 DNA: TGTGCCAGCAGTGGAGAGGACAGGGGCTCGAACGAGCAGTACTTC.

CDR3 residues: CAIRQDGPNEQFF. CDR3 sequence (DNA): TGTGCCATCAGACAGGATGGGCCTAATGAGCAGTTCTTC. V is TRBV10-3 and J is TRBJ2-1; D is possibly TRBD1 (5 bases). Germline values: CDR1 ENHRY, CDR2 SYGVKD. Between the trimmed V and J ends, which lost 6 bases and 7 bases, there was a span of 13 bases. This CDR3 is 13 amino acids long.

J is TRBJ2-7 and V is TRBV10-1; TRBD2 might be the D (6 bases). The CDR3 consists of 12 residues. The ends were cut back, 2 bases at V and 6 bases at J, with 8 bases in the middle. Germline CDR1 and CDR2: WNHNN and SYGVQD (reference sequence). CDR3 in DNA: TGCGCCAGCAGTGAGAGGGGAGGCGAGCAGTACTTC. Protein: CASSERGGEQYF.

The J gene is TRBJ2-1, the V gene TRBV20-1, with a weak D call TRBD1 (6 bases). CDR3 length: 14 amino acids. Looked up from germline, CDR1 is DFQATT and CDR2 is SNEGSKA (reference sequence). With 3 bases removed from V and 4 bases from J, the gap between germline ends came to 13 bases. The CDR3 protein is CSASPYDRYNEQFF. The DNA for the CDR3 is TGCAGTGCTAGTCCCTACGACAGGTACAATGAGCAGTTCTTC.

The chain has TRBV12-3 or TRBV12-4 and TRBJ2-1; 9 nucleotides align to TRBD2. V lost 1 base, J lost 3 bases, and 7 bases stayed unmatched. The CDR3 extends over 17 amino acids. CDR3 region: CASSLGTLAGVYNEQFF. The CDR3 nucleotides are TGTGCCAGCAGTTTAGGGACCTTAGCGGGAGTCTACAATGAGCAGTTCTTC.

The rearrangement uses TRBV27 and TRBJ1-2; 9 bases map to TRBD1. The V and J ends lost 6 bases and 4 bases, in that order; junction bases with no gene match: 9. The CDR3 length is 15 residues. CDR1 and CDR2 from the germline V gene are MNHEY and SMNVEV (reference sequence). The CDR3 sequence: CASRGRDRDVYGYTF. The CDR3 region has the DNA TGTGCCAGCAGGGGCCGGGACAGGGATGTCTATGGCTACACCTTC.

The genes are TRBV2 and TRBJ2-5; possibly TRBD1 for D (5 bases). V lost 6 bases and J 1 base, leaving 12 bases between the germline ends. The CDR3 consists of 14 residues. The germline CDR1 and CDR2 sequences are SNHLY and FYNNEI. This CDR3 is CASRWGHVQETQYF. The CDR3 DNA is TGTGCCAGCAGATGGGGCCACGTCCAAGAGACCCAGTACTTC. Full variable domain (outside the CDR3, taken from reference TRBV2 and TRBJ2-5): EPEVTQTPSHQVTQMGQEVILRCVPISNHLYFYWYRQILGQKVEFLVSFYNNEISEKSEIFDDQFSVERPDGSNFTLKIRSTKLEDSAMYFCASRWGHVQETQYFGPGTRLLVL.

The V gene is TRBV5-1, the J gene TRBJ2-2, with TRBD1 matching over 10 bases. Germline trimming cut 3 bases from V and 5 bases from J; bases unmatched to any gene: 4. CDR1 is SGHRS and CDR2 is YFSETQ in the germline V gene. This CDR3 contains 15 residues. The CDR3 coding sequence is TGCGCCAGCAGCTGGACAGGGGGAAAGACCGGGGAGCTGTTTTTT. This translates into CASSWTGGKTGELFF.